This TCR beta chain was sequenced in a study of Ad26.COV2.S vaccination and SARS-CoV-2 variants (dated by TCRdb to about 2021). Notes on the research overall: Vaccine-arm donors came from COV1001, a multicentre, randomized, double-blind, placebo-controlled phase I-IIa trial of Ad26.COV2.S in healthy adults. Dosing of Ad26.COV2.S was intramuscular, at either 5x10^10 or 1x10^11 viral particles, delivered as one shot or as two shots spaced 56 days apart. The specificity and breadth of SARS-CoV-2-reactive T cell receptors after Ad26.COV2.S vaccination were assessed by TCRbeta repertoire sequencing. A total of around 32 samples were included in the TCR-sequenced set, comprising some 20 Ad26.COV2.S vaccine recipients, 5 placebo recipients and 8 SARS-CoV-2 convalescent individuals. Participants in the trial were split at random into five groups of five each, receiving low-dose or high-dose Ad26.COV2.S once or twice, or else placebo on both occasions. Throughout the experiments and outcome assessment, investigators stayed blinded to trial group allocation.

TCRbeta CDR3 regions were sequenced with the immunoSEQ Assay. After extraction, genomic DNA underwent amplification by bias-controlled multiplex PCR, followed by high-throughput sequencing. The paper's data handling went like this. To quantify the absolute abundance of each unique TCRbeta CDR3 region, sequences were collapsed and filtered. T cell fraction was estimated by normalizing TCRbeta template counts to usable DNA, with usable DNA measured through amplification of reference genes found in all nucleated cells. Repertoire TCRs were annotated as SARS-CoV-2-specific when V gene, CDR3 amino acid sequence and J gene were exactly matched to a known reactive TCR set. MIRA supplied the reference SARS-CoV-2 TCR set, which was filtered for enrichment in COVID-19-positive ImmuneCODE repertoires so that public or cross-reactive TCRs were removed. Using the MIRA antigens, annotated TCRs were further analysed by specific ORF or by position within an ORF. Breadth was defined as annotated unique rearrangements over total unique productive rearrangements; depth was the summed frequency of those rearrangements. Two-sided Wilcoxon rank-sum tests were applied when comparing TCR breadth between groups. Sourced from immuneACCESS, this table was stored by TCRdb with only in-frame sequences that have V and J called. A share of the clones is absent; for the studies checked, an unresolved V gene accounts for under half, and the remainder has no known explanation. V, J and clone size reflect that table, while D and trimming were determined from the DNA. This sample is represented by around 400,000 clones; roughly 85% of them were singletons. The top ten hold about 7.4% of the sample.

Comment on this clone: There is no known antigen for this receptor. Within one base of it there is no much larger clone, and no base qualities were kept.

What the work shows at the level of the full study, not this receptor alone: Non-spike TCR breadth was comparable between vaccine and placebo recipients, consistent with the vaccine containing only spike. Compared with placebo recipients, Ad26.COV2.S recipients showed higher spike-specific TCR breadth (P = 0.0014). The study lacked the statistical power to compare responses across vaccine doses or regimens. After vaccination, substantial breadth of spike-specific CD8+ and CD4+ T cell responses was reported. It was noted by the authors that total T cell responses may have been underestimated by the TCR breadth and depth analyses.

V lost 4 bases and J lost 3 bases, and the count of bases not matched to a germline gene is 2. CDR1 and CDR2, per the germline V gene, are SGHDT and YYEEEE. From its cysteine to its phenylalanine, the CDR3 spans 14 amino acids. CDR3 DNA is the only sequence kept; it has 42 bases, read in frame from the first base. The treatment or condition tag for this specimen amounts to: about 20 received Ad26.COV2.S at low or high dose, single or two shots; about five received placebo; per-sample allocation not given. For vaccine and placebo recipients, repertoires were sequenced using samples collected on day 63 after the first injection. Between 29 July and 7 August 2020, Cohort 1b enrolled 20 to 30 adults aged 18-55 years at one site in Boston, USA. Ad26.COV2.S was a replication-incompetent adenovirus type 26 vector expressing a prefusion-stabilized SARS-CoV-2 spike protein from the original Wuhan strain.

This clonotype originated in a person aged 18 to 59 who received the Ad26.COV2.S COVID-19 vaccine or a placebo. The sequences come from peripheral blood, collected in a trial of Ad26.COV2.S vaccine versus placebo. The chain is made from TRBV5-6 and TRBJ2-7; 12 bases in the junction line up with TRBD2. The DNA sequence follows: TGTGCCAGCAGCGGACTAGCGGGAAACTACGAGCAGTACTTC. Translated, it gives CASSGLAGNYEQYF.